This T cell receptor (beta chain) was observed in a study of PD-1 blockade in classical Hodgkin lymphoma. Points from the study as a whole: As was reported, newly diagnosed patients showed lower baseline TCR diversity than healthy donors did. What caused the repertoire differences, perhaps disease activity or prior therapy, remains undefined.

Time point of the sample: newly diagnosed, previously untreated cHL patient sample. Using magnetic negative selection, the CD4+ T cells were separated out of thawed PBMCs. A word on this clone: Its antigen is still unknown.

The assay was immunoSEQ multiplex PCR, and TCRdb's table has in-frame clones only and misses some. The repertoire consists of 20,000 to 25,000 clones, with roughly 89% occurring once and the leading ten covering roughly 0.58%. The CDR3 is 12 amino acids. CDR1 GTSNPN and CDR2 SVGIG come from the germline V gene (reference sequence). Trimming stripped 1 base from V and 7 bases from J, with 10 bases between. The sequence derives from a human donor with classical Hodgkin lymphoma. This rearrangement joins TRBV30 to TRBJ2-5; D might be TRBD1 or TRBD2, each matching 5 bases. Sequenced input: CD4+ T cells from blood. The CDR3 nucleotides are TGTGCCTGGAGTGGGGGGTACCGGACCCAGTACTTC. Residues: CAWSGGYRTQYF.